A single sample is the source of the 25 T cell receptor beta chains below, sequenced in a study of identical twins. MiXCR, run by TCRdb on the 5' RACE reads, gives a single entry per CDR3 protein. The table lists 450,000 or so distinct CDR3 sequences, approximately 15% of them singletons. This same sample was also part of a study on yellow fever vaccine responses in identical twins.

The sample taken for sequencing was CD4+ T cells sorted from blood. Receptors originate from a woman aged 18 to 35 in good health.

This clonotype was seen more than once but under ten times. V usage is TRBV24-1 and J usage is TRBJ2-1; 12 bases are shared with TRBD1. The CDR3 is 16 residues long. After removal of 4 bases from V and 9 bases from J, the junction contained 9 bases not matched to a gene. Germline V gene data show CDR1 as KGHDR and CDR2 as SFDVKD. The CDR3 DNA reads as TGTGCCACCAGTGACTCCCCGGGACAGGGGGCTCGTGAGCAGTTCTTC. Protein product: CATSDSPGQGAREQFF.

This sequence joins TRBV29-1 and TRBJ2-6; D unresolved. With 1 base removed from V and 0 bases from J, the gap between germline ends came to 7 bases. Germline lookup yields CDR1 SQVTM and CDR2 ANQGSEA. There are 15 residues in the CDR3. Written as DNA, the CDR3 is TGCAGCGTTGAAGGGATTCTCTCTGGGGCCAACGTCCTGACTTTC. Its protein product is CSVEGILSGANVLTF.

This clonotype was seen more than once but under ten times. The V and J genes are TRBV11-2 and TRBJ2-2; 13 bases match TRBD2. V lost 1 base to trimming and J lost 2 bases; unmatched junction nucleotides: 4. CDR3 length equals 18 residues. Germline V gene lookup returns CDR1 SGHAT and CDR2 FQNNGV. Written as DNA, the CDR3 is TGTGCCAGCAGCTTAGTGGGACTAGCGGGGATTAACACCGGGGAGCTGTTTTTT. Translation: CASSLVGLAGINTGELFF. Looking up the rest from reference TRBV11-2 and TRBJ2-2 gives the full variable domain: EAGVAQSPRYKIIEKRQSVAFWCNPISGHATLYWYQQILGQGPKLLIQFQNNGVVDDSQLPKDRFSAERLKGVDSTLKIQPAKLEDSAVYLCASSLVGLAGINTGELFFGEGSRLTVL.

J is TRBJ2-7 and V is TRBV11-2, with a weak D call TRBD1 (6 bases). The CDR3 spans 10 residues. Deletions cut 11 bases from V and 3 bases from J, with 8 bases between. The germline V gene encodes CDR1 SGHAT and CDR2 FQNNGV. CDR3 region: CAAGDYEQYF. The CDR3 bases are TGTGCCGCAGGGGACTACGAGCAGTACTTC. Complete variable domain (other parts from reference TRBV11-2 and TRBJ2-7): EAGVAQSPRYKIIEKRQSVAFWCNPISGHATLYWYQQILGQGPKLLIQFQNNGVVDDSQLPKDRFSAERLKGVDSTLKIQPAKLEDSAVYLCAAGDYEQYFGPGTRLTVT.

This clonotype was recorded a few times. CDR3 bases: TGTGCCATCAGTGACTCGGGAACCCAAGAGACCCAGTACTTC. The encoded protein is CAISDSGTQETQYF. The rearrangement uses TRBV10-3 and TRBJ2-5; tentatively, D is TRBD2 (5 bases). The V end was cut by 3 bases, the J end by 1 base, with 9 bases between. CDR3 length: 14 amino acids. CDR1 is ENHRY, CDR2 SYGVKD, per germline.

This clonotype was counted only a few times. The rearrangement joins TRBV29-1 to TRBJ2-3; 12 positions match TRBD2. The V segment lost 6 bases and the J segment 3 bases; nucleotides outside the gene matches: 4. This CDR3 has 14 residues. Germline V gene sequence: CDR1 SQVTM, CDR2 ANQGSEA. The CDR3 nucleotides read TGCAGCGTGGGACTAGCGGGTAATACAGATACGCAGTATTTT. Residues: CSVGLAGNTDTQYF.

This clonotype was found many times. The CDR3 reads CASSYSMGPGLAGHIRETQYF. The CDR3 region has the DNA TGTGCCAGCAGTTACTCGATGGGCCCGGGACTAGCGGGACATATCAGGGAGACCCAGTACTTC. This sequence joins TRBV6-2 or TRBV6-3 and TRBJ2-5, with 13 bases aligning to TRBD2. This CDR3 has 21 amino acids. With V trimmed by 0 bases and J by 5 bases, 18 bases remained unmatched. Germline-derived CDR1 and CDR2 are MNHEY and SVGEGT.

There are many counts of this clonotype. The J gene is TRBJ1-3, the V gene TRBV12-3 or TRBV12-4; TRBD1 is a possible D gene (6 bases). V lost 7 bases and J 0 bases, leaving 16 bases between the germline ends. The CDR3 runs to 16 residues. The CDR3 DNA is TGTGCCAGCAAGGACAGCGGGAGATTCTCTGGAAACACCATATATTTT. It specifies CASKDSGRFSGNTIYF.

Only a few counts were recorded for this clonotype. The rearrangement uses TRBV20-1 and TRBJ2-7; D uncertain. Germline V lookup: CDR1 DFQATT, CDR2 SNEGSKA (reference sequence). Trimming left V 3 bases short and J 6 bases short, with 18 bases between. The CDR3 is 14 residues long. The CDR3 DNA sequence: TGCAGTGCTAGGCCATTTAAAAGCCCGGGCGAGCAGTACTTC. It specifies CSARPFKSPGEQYF.

There are a few counts of this clonotype. The rearrangement joins TRBV4-3 to TRBJ1-1; possibly TRBD1 for D (5 bases). The CDR3 totals 17 residues. Trimming removed 3 bases from V and 5 bases from J, with 22 bases in between. Germline V CDR1 and CDR2: LGHNA, YSLEER. The CDR3 loop is CASSHAEWLGEVTEAFF. The CDR3 region has the DNA TGCGCCAGCAGCCACGCCGAATGGCTAGGGGAGGTGACTGAAGCTTTCTTT.

This clonotype came up a few times. V and J are TRBV12-3 or TRBV12-4 and TRBJ2-3, with 9 bases aligning to TRBD2. CDR3 size: 14 residues. The V and J ends lost 7 bases and 1 base, in that order; junction bases with no gene match: 3. The chain's CDR3 is CASTVAGGTDTQYF. Written as DNA, the CDR3 is TGTGCCAGCACCGTAGCGGGAGGCACAGATACGCAGTATTTT.

The chain uses TRBV3-1 and TRBJ1-1; unclear D gene. The germline gives CDR1 LGHDT, CDR2 YNNKEL (reference sequence). V shed 1 base and J shed 1 base, with 10 bases lying between them. The CDR3 extends over 15 amino acids. This CDR3 is CASSQVESGNTEAFF. The DNA of the CDR3 is TGTGCCAGCAGCCAAGTTGAGTCCGGGAACACTGAAGCTTTCTTT.

This clonotype was recorded many times. The gene calls are TRBV11-2 and TRBJ2-5; possibly TRBD2 for D (7 bases). CDR3 length: 14 residues. V gave up 8 bases and J gave up 1 base, with 14 bases separating them. Germline-derived CDR1 and CDR2 are SGHAT and FQNNGV. Written as DNA, the CDR3 is TGTGCCAGCTCGACAGGCGGGGGCCAAGAGACCCAGTACTTC. It encodes CASSTGGGQETQYF.

The V and J genes are TRBV5-1 and TRBJ2-7; perhaps D is TRBD1 or TRBD2 (6 bases each). CDR3 length: 16 amino acids. V lost 3 bases and J lost 3, with 19 bases in between. Germline V lookup: CDR1 SGHRS, CDR2 YFSETQ. CDR3 in DNA: TGCGCCAGCAGCTCCGACCCGGGGGCTGGGAGCTACGAGCAGTACTTC. Protein: CASSSDPGAGSYEQYF.

The chain couples TRBV20-1 to TRBJ1-5; D remains ambiguous. Germline assignment: CDR1 DFQATT and CDR2 SNEGSKA (reference sequence). V lost 3 bases and J 3 bases, leaving 12 bases between the germline ends. The CDR3 is 14 amino acids. The CDR3 DNA is TGCAGTGCTAGTAAGGGTTTCCTCAATCAGCCCCAGCATTTT. Amino acids: CSASKGFLNQPQHF.

In this sample, this clonotype turned up a few times. V gene TRBV20-1 combines with J gene TRBJ2-7, with 7 bases aligning to TRBD1. Germline lookup yields CDR1 DFQATT and CDR2 SNEGSKA (reference sequence). V gave up 4 bases and J gave up 3 bases; unmatched junction bases: 6. CDR3 length: 13 amino acids. CDR3 sequence reads: CSATDRPGYEQYF. The CDR3 nucleotides are TGCAGTGCTACGGACAGGCCGGGCTACGAGCAGTACTTC.

The chain carries TRBV12-3 or TRBV12-4 and TRBJ2-6; D is unresolved. There are 17 residues in the CDR3. The V gene lost 1 base and the J gene lost 0 bases, with 10 bases spanning the gap. CDR3 DNA: TGTGCCAGCAGTTTAGAGGCCAGCTACTCTGGGGCCAACGTCCTGACTTTC. Its protein product is CASSLEASYSGANVLTF.

This clonotype was observed a handful of times. The V gene is TRBV5-1, the J gene TRBJ2-1, with TRBD2 matching 9 bases. The CDR3 runs to 19 residues. J gave up 10 bases and V 3 bases, and 23 bases lay outside the gene matches. Germline assignment: CDR1 SGHRS and CDR2 YFSETQ. CDR3 residues: CASSSLPLSGSLGGVEQFF. The CDR3 coding sequence is TGCGCCAGCAGCTCCTTACCCCTTAGCGGGAGTCTGGGGGGGGTAGAGCAGTTCTTC.

This CDR3 is CASSWTGANTGELFF. Written as DNA, the CDR3 is TGTGCCAGCAGCTGGACAGGGGCGAACACCGGGGAGCTGTTTTTT. The J gene is TRBJ2-2, the V gene TRBV6-1, with 9 bases that match TRBD1. J was trimmed by 0 bases and V by 6 bases; bases with no gene match: 2. This CDR3 comprises 15 residues. CDR1 is MNHNS, CDR2 SASEGT, per germline.

This chain links TRBV27 with TRBJ1-2, with 7 bases lining up with TRBD1. V shed 0 bases and J 0 bases; nucleotides not matched to a gene: 1. This CDR3 is built from 15 residues. Germline-derived CDR1 and CDR2 are MNHEY and SMNVEV (reference sequence). The chain's CDR3 is CASSLSQGANYGYTF. As DNA, the CDR3 is TGTGCCAGCAGTTTATCGCAGGGGGCTAACTATGGCTACACCTTC.

Only a few counts were recorded for this clonotype. The chain is built from TRBV12-3 or TRBV12-4 and TRBJ2-7; TRBD1 agrees at 12 bases. The junction had 7 bases not matched to a gene; V was cut back by 5 bases and J by 2 bases. The CDR3 contains 16 residues. The CDR3: CASSLGTGGFPYEQYF. In DNA, the CDR3 is TGTGCCAGCAGTCTCGGGACAGGGGGCTTCCCCTACGAGCAGTACTTC.

This rearrangement joins TRBV7-2 to TRBJ1-3; 9 bases line up with TRBD1. CDR3 length: 15 amino acids. CDR1 SGHTA and CDR2 FQGNSA come from the germline V gene. V shed 5 bases, J shed 4 bases, and the junction held 6 bases outside the gene matches. The CDR3 spells CASSTGQGTGNTIYF. The CDR3 region has the DNA TGTGCCAGCAGCACGGGACAGGGTACCGGAAACACCATATATTTT.

This rearrangement joins TRBV9 to TRBJ2-3; 7 bases match TRBD2. The CDR3 is made up of 15 amino acids. J gave up 2 bases and V 4 bases, and 7 bases lay outside the gene matches. Looked up from germline, CDR1 is SGDLS and CDR2 is YYNGEE. CDR3 sequence: CASSPGGGSTDTQYF. The CDR3 coding sequence is TGTGCCAGCAGCCCTGGCGGGGGATCCACAGATACGCAGTATTTT.

This clonotype appeared a few times. The chain joins TRBV5-8 to TRBJ2-5, with D unclear. The CDR3 is 14 residues long. V was clipped by 0 bases and J by 1 base, with 7 bases between them. The germline V gene has CDR1 SGHTS and CDR2 YDEGEE. The CDR3 reads CASSLEPAQETQYF. The CDR3 DNA sequence: TGTGCCAGCAGCTTGGAACCAGCCCAAGAGACCCAGTACTTC.

This clonotype was seen many times. V is TRBV28 and J is TRBJ1-6; D unresolved. This CDR3 is 16 amino acids long. Germline V gene lookup returns CDR1 MDHEN and CDR2 SYDVKM. Trimming took off 3 bases at V and 7 bases at J, with 16 bases between the two ends. CDR3 bases: TGTGCCAGCAGTTTTGGCCTTTCGGGCAACAATTCACCCCTCCACTTT. This translates into CASSFGLSGNNSPLHF.